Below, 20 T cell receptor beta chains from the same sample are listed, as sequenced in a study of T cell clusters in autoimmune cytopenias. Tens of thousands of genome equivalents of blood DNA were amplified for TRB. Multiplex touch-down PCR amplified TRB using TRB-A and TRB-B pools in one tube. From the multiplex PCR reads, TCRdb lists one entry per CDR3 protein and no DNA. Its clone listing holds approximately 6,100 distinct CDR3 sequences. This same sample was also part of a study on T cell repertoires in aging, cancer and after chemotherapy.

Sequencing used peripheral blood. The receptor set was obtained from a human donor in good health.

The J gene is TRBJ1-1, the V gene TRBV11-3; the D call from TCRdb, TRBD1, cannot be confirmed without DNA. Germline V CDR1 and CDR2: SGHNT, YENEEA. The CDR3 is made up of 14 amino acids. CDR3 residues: CASSLEGGSTEAFF.

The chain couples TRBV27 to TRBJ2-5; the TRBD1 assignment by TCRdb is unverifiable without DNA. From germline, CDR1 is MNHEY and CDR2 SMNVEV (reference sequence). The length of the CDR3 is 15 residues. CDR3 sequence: CASSLHRTDRETQYF.

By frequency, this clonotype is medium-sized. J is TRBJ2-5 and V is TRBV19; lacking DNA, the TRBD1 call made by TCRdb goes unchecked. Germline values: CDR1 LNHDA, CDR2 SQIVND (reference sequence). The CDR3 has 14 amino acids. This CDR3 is CASSPSGAQETQYF.

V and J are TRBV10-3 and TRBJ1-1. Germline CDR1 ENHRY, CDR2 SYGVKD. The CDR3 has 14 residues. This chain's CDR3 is CAISETVQNTEAFF.

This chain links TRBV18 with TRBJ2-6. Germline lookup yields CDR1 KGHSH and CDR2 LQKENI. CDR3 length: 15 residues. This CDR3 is CASSSLGSGANVLTF.

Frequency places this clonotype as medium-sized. CDR3: CASSPWTDSYNEQFF. The J gene is TRBJ2-1, the V gene TRBV11-3; checking the TCRdb D call of TRBD1 is not possible without DNA. The CDR3 loop spans 15 amino acids. The germline CDR1 and CDR2 sequences are SGHNT and YENEEA.

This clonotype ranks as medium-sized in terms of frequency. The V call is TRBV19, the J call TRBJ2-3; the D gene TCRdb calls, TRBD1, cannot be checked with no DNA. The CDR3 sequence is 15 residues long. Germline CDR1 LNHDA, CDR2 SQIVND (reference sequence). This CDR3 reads CASSMASPSTDTQYF.

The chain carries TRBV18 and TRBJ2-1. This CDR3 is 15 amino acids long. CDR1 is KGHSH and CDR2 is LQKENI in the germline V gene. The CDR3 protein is CASSPPGRSYNEQFF.

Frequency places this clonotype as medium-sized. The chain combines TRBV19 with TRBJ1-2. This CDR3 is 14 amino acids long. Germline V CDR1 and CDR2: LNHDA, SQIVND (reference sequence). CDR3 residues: CASSIGLAEAPYTF.

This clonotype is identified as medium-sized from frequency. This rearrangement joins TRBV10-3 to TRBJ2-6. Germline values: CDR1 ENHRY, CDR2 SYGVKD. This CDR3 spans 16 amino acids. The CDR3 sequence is CAISESSSSGANVLTF.

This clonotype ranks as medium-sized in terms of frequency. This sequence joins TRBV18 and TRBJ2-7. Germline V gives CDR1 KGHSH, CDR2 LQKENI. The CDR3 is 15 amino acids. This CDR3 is CASSPPGLSSYEQYF.

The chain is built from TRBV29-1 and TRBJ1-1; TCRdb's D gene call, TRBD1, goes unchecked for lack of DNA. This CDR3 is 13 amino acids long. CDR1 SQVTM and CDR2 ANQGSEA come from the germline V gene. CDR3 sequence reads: CSTRVGVNTEAFF.

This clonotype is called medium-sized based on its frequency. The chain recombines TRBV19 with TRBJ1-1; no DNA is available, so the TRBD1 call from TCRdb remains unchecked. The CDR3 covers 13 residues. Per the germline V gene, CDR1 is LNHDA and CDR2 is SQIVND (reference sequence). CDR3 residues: CASIDRVNTEAFF.

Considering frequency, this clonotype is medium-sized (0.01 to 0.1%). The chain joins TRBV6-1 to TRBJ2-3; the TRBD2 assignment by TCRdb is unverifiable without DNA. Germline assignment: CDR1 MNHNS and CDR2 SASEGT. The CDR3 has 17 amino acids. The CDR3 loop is CASSERTSGVSTDTQYF.

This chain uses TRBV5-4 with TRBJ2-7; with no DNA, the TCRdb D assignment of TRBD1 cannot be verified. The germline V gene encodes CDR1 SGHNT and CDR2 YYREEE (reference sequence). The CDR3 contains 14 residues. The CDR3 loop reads CASSFGQGNYEQYF. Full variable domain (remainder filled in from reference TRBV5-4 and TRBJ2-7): ETGVTQSPTHLIKTRGQQVTLRCSSQSGHNTVSWYQQALGQGPQFIFQYYREEENGRGNFPPRFSGLQFPNYSSELNVNALELDDSALYLCASSFGQGNYEQYFGPGTRLTVT.

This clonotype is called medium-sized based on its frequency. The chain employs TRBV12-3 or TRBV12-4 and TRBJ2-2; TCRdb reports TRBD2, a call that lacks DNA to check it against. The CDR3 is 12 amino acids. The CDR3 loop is CASGLGAGELFF.

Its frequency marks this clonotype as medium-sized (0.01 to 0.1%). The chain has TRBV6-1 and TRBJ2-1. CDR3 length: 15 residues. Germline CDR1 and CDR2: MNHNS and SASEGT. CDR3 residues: CASSEVVSSYNEQFF.

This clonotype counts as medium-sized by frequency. CDR3 loop: CASSLSGTGYEGYTF. V is TRBV5-5 and J is TRBJ1-2; TCRdb proposes TRBD1, but this gene call is untestable without DNA. Germline V gene data show CDR1 as SGHKS and CDR2 as YYEKEE (reference sequence). The CDR3 consists of 15 residues.

CDR3 amino acids: CASSPRTFGDAEAFF. The chain couples TRBV18 to TRBJ1-1. CDR1 and CDR2 from the germline V gene are KGHSH and LQKENI. The length of the CDR3 is 15 residues.

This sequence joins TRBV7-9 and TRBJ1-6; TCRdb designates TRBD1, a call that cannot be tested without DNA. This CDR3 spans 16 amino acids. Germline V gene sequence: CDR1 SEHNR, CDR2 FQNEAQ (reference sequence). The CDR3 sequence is CASSLVGGGPSSPLHF.